This is a list of T cell receptor beta chains from one sample in a study of regulatory T cells in long-lasting Graves disease. TCRdb passed the multiplex PCR reads through MiXCR, listing each CDR3 protein once. The sample lists 500,000 or so distinct CDR3 sequences; around 15% were seen once. These sequences were also reported in another study, on T cells in Graves' hyperthyroidism and ophthalmopathy.

Sequencing used peripheral blood mononuclear cells (PBMCs), obtained at new diagnosis, from a patient treated with antithyroid drugs. These receptors came from a man in his forties with Graves disease. Both conserved end residues are part of each CDR3. The order of the fields is J gene, V gene, CDR3 protein.

TRBJ2-2 TRBV9 CASSVLQYTGELFF
TRBJ1-2 TRBV27 CASGGGGGYYGYTF
TRBJ2-3 TRBV9 CASSVDRPSGRVNTQYF
TRBJ2-7 TRBV19 CASFPGHATYEQYF
TRBJ1-5 TRBV20-1 CSATPGYRNQPQHF
TRBJ1-2 TRBV6-6 CASSYSRTGGWGYTF
TRBJ1-6 TRBV28 CASRKTPGPSYNSPLHF
TRBJ2-2 TRBV12-3/TRBV12-4 CASRFAAGQRELFF
TRBJ2-1 TRBV20-1 CSARIPGLEVHEQFF
TRBJ2-2 TRBV2 CASTYSIATNTGELFF
TRBJ2-7 TRBV7-9 CASSLGGEAREQYF
TRBJ2-5 TRBV3-1 CASSQGISRTQETQYF
TRBJ2-2 TRBV20-1 CSAPSGTSGIYTGELFF
TRBJ2-7 TRBV7-2 CASSLAPGTGGNYEQYF
TRBJ1-5 TRBV6-1 CASSVDIGNQPQHF
TRBJ1-1 TRBV19 CASSIERVYTEAFF
TRBJ2-2 TRBV10-3 CAISPTGPNTGELFF
TRBJ1-5 TRBV6-1 CASRISGTANQPQHF
TRBJ2-5 TRBV2 CASRAPETQYF
TRBJ1-1 TRBV4-2 CASSRRGTEAFF
TRBJ2-1 TRBV6-7 CASSYRLVPGNEQFF
TRBJ2-7 TRBV27 CASSFQGLEQYF
TRBJ2-7 TRBV28 CASSYSSYSYEQYF
TRBJ2-1 TRBV20-1 CSATRSSYNEQFF
TRBJ2-7 TRBV5-1 CASSPGADLWNEQYF
TRBJ2-7 TRBV20-1 CSARDQTGGSYEQYF
TRBJ2-3 TRBV2 CASSDGQSGVDTQYF
TRBJ2-7 TRBV9 CASSASGGGYEQYF
TRBJ2-5 TRBV11-2 CASSFGTSGRAETQYF
TRBJ1-5 TRBV20-1 CSARDPAQANQPQHF
TRBJ1-5 TRBV12-3/TRBV12-4 CASSLRQGLGNQPQHF
TRBJ2-7 TRBV12-3/TRBV12-4 CASRRGLLGLEQYF
TRBJ2-1 TRBV28 CASRDTTGLAGGGSYNEQFF
TRBJ2-7 TRBV7-2 CASSFYGPGDEQYF
TRBJ2-4 TRBV20-1 CSAGRLATKNIQYF
TRBJ2-2 TRBV6-2/TRBV6-3 CASNLAGGFDTGELFF
TRBJ2-3 TRBV6-2/TRBV6-3 CASRESRTRRTDTQYF
TRBJ1-1 TRBV7-9 CASRSGRGNEAFF
TRBJ2-5 TRBV12-3/TRBV12-4 CASSGGPLQETQYF
TRBJ1-6 TRBV28 CASRSGQGYSPLHF
TRBJ2-7 TRBV29-1 CSARGLAGVGTGIEQYF
TRBJ2-7 TRBV3-1 CASSPSGIYEQYF
TRBJ1-1 TRBV7-3 CASSQGRGDTEAFF
TRBJ2-2 TRBV28 CASSLSSSGSRELFF
TRBJ2-7 TRBV11-3 CASREDKLAGTYEQYF